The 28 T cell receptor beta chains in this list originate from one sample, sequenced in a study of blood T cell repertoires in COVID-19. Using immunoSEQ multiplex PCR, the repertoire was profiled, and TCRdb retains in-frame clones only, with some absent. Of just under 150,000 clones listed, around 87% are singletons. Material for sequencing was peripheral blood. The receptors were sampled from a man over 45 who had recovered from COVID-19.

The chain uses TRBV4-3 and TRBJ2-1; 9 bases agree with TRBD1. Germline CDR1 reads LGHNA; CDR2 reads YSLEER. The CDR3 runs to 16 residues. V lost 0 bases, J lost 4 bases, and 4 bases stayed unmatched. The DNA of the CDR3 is TGCGCCAGCAGCCAAGATAGTGGACAGGGGTACAATGAGCAGTTCTTC. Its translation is CASSQDSGQGYNEQFF.

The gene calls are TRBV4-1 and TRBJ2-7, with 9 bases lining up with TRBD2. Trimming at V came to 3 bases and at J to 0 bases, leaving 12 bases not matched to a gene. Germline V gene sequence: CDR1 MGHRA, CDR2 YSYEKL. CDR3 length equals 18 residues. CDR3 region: CASSQKGSSGADSYEQYF. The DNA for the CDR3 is TGCGCCAGCAGCCAGAAGGGGTCTAGCGGGGCAGACTCCTACGAGCAGTACTTC.

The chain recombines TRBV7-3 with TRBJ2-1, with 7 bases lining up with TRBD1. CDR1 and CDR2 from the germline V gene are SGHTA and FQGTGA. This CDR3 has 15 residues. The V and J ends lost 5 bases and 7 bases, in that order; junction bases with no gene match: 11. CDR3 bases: TGTGCCAGCAGCCTCTGGACAGGTTTAGCTAATGAGCAGTTCTTC. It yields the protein CASSLWTGLANEQFF.

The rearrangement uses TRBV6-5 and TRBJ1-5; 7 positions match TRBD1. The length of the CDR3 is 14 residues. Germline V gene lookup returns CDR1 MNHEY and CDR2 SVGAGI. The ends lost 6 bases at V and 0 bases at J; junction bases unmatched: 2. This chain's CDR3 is CASRGQTSNQPQHF. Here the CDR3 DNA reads TGTGCCAGCAGGGGACAGACTAGCAATCAGCCCCAGCATTTT.

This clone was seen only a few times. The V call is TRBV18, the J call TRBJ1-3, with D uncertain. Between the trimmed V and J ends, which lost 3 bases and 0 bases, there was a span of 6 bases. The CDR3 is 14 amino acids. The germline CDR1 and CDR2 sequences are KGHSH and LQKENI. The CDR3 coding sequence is TGTGCCAGCTCACCGGCAAGCTCTGGAAACACCATATATTTT. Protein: CASSPASSGNTIYF.

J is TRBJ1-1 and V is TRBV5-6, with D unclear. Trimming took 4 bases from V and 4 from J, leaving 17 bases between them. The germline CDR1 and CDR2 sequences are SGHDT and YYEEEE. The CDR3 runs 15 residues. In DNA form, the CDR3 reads TGTGCCAGCAGCCCGTCTTGGGCAGGAGGCACTGAAGCTTTCTTT. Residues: CASSPSWAGGTEAFF.

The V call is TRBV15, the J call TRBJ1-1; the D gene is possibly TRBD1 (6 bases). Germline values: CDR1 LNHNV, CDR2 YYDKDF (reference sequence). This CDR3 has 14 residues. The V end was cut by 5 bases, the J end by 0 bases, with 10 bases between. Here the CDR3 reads CATSEGGMNTEAFF. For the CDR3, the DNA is TGTGCCACCAGCGAGGGGGGGATGAACACTGAAGCTTTCTTT.

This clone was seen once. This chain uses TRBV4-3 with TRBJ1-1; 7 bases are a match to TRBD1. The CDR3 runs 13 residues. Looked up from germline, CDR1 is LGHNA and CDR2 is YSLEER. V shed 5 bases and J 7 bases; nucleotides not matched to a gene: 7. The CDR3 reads CASSGRGYGEAFF. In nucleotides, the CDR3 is TGCGCCAGCAGCGGCAGGGGGTATGGTGAAGCTTTCTTT.

CDR3 DNA: TGTGCCAGCAGCGTAGCGACAGGGGGGGTGACAGATACGCAGTATTTT. It yields the protein CASSVATGGVTDTQYF. This chain uses TRBV9 with TRBJ2-3; 9 nucleotides line up with TRBD1. Germline V gene lookup returns CDR1 SGDLS and CDR2 YYNGEE. V dropped 0 bases and J dropped 3; count of bases not matched to a gene: 5. The CDR3 covers 16 residues.

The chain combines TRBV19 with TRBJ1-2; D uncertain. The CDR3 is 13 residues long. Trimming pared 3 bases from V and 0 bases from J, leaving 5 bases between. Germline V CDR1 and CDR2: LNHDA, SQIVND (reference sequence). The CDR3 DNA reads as TGTGCCAGTAGTATCAGGTCTAACTATGGCTACACCTTC. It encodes CASSIRSNYGYTF.

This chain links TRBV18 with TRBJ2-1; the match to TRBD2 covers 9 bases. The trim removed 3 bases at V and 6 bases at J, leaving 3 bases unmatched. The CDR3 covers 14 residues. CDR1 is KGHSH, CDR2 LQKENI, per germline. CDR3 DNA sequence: TGTGCCAGCTCACCGGGACTAGCCCCCAATGAGCAGTTCTTC. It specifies CASSPGLAPNEQFF.

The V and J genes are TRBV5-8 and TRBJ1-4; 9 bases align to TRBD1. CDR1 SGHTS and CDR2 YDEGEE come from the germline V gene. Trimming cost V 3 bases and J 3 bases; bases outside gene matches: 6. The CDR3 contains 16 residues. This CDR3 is CASSSPGQGPNEKLFF. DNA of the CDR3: TGTGCCAGCAGCTCGCCGGGACAGGGACCTAATGAAAAACTGTTTTTT. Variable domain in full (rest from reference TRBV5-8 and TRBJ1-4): EAGVTQSPTHLIKTRGQQATLRCSPISGHTSVYWYQQALGLGLQFLLWYDEGEERNRGNFPPRFSGRQFPNYSSELNVNALELEDSALYLCASSSPGQGPNEKLFFGSGTQLSVL.

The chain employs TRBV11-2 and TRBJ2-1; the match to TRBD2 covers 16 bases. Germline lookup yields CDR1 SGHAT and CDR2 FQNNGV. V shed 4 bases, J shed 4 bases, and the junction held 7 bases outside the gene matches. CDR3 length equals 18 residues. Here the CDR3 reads CASSSPGLAGGPYNEQFF. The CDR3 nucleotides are TGTGCCAGCAGCTCGCCGGGACTAGCGGGGGGGCCATACAATGAGCAGTTCTTC. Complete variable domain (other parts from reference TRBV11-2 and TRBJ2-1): EAGVAQSPRYKIIEKRQSVAFWCNPISGHATLYWYQQILGQGPKLLIQFQNNGVVDDSQLPKDRFSAERLKGVDSTLKIQPAKLEDSAVYLCASSSPGLAGGPYNEQFFGPGTRLTVL.

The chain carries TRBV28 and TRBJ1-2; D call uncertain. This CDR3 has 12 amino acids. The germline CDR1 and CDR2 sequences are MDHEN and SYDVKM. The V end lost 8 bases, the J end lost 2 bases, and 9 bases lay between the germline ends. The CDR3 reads CASGQWNYGYTF. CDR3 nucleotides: TGTGCCAGCGGCCAGTGGAACTATGGCTACACCTTC.

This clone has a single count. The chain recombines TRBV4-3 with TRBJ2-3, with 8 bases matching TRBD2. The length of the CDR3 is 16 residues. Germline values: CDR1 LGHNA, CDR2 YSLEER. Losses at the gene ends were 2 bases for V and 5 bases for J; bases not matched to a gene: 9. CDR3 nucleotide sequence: TGCGCCAGCAGCCAATTTACGACGGGGGGGTTAGATACGCAGTATTTT. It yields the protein CASSQFTTGGLDTQYF.

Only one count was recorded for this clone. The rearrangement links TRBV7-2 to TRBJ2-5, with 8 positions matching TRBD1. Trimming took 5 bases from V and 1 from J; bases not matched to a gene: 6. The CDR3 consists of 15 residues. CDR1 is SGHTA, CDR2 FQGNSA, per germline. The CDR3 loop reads CASSPPGTGQETQYF. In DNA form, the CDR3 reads TGTGCCAGCAGCCCCCCAGGGACAGGCCAAGAGACCCAGTACTTC.

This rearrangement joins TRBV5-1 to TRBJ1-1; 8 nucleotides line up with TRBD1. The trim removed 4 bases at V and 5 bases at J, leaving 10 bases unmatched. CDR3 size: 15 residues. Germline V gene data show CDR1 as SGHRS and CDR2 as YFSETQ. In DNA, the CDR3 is TGCGCCAGCAGCACCCGACAGGGGACGTTGACTGAAGCTTTCTTT. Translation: CASSTRQGTLTEAFF.

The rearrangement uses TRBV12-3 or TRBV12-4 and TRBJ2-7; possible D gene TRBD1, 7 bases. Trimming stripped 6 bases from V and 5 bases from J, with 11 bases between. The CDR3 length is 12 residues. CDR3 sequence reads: CASSLRGDEQYF. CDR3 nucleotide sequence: TGTGCCAGCAGCCTCAGGGGGGACGAGCAGTACTTC.

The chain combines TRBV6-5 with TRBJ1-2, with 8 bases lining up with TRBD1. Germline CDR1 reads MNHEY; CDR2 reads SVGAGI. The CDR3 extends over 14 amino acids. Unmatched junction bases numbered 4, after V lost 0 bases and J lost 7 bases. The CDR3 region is CASSYSPGQGGYTF. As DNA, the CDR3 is TGTGCCAGCAGTTACTCACCCGGACAGGGTGGCTACACCTTC.

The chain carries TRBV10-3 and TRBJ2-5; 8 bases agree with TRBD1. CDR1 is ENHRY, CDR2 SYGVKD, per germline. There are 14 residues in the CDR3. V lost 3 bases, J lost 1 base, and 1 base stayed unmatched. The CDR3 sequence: CAISEGTGQETQYF. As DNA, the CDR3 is TGTGCCATCAGTGAAGGGACAGGCCAAGAGACCCAGTACTTC.

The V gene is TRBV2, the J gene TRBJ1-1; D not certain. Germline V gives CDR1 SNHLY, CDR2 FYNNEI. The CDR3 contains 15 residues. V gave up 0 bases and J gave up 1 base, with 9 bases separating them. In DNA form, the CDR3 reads TGTGCCAGCAGTGAAGCGCTTCGGGGGAACACTGAAGCTTTCTTT. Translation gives CASSEALRGNTEAFF. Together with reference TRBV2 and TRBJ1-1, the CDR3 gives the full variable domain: EPEVTQTPSHQVTQMGQEVILRCVPISNHLYFYWYRQILGQKVEFLVSFYNNEISEKSEIFDDQFSVERPDGSNFTLKIRSTKLEDSAMYFCASSEALRGNTEAFFGQGTRLTVV.

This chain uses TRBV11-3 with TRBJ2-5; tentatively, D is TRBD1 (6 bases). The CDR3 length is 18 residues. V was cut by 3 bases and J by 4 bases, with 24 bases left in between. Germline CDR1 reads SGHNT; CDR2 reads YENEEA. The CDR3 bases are TGTGCCAGCAGCTTTTTCCAGGGGTTAGCGAGGTCTGGAGAGACCCAGTACTTC. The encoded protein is CASSFFQGLARSGETQYF.

CDR3 nucleotides: TGCAGCGTTAGCAGGGAAAACACTGAAGCTTTCTTT. Its translation: CSVSRENTEAFF. The chain uses TRBV29-1 and TRBJ1-1; TRBD1 might be the D (5 bases). Trimming took 5 bases from V and 2 from J, leaving 9 bases between them. CDR3 size: 12 residues. CDR1 is SQVTM and CDR2 is ANQGSEA in the germline V gene.

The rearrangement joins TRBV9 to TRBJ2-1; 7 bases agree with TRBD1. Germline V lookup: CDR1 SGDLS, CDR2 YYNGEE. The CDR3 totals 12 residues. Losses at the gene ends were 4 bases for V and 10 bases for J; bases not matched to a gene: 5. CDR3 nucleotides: TGTGCCAGCAGCTCACTAGGGGGCGAGCAGTTCTTC. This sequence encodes CASSSLGGEQFF.

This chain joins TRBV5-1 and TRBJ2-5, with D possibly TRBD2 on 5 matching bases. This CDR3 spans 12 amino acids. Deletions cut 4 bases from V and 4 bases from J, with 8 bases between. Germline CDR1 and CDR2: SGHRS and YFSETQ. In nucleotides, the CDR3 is TGCGCCAGCAGCCTGGCGGGAGAGACCCAGTACTTC. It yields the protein CASSLAGETQYF.

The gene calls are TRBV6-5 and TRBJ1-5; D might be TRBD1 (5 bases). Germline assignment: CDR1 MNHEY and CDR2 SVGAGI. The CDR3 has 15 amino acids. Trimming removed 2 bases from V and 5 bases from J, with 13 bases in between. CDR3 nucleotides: TGTGCCAGCAGTTACCGTAGGACACCAGATCAGCCCCAGCATTTT. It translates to CASSYRRTPDQPQHF.

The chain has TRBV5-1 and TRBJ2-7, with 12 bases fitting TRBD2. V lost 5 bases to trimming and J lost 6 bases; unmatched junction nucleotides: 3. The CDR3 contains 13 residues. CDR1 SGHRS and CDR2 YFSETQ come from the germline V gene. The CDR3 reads CASSPSGGVEQYF. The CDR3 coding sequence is TGCGCCAGCAGTCCTAGCGGGGGGGTCGAGCAGTACTTC.

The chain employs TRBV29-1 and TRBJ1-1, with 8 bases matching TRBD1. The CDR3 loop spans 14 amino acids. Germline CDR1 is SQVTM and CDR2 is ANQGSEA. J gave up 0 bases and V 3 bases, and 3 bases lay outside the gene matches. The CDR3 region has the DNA TGCAGCGTTGAGAGGACAGGGATGAACACTGAAGCTTTCTTT. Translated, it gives CSVERTGMNTEAFF.